Presented here are 6 T cell receptor beta chains from one specimen sequenced in a study of blood T cell repertoires in COVID-19. Libraries were prepared by immunoSEQ multiplex PCR; TCRdb keeps only in-frame clonotypes and omits some of them. Among about 220,000 clones listed, approximately 78% were seen once. Sequencing was done on a sample of peripheral blood. All receptors derive from a woman aged 70-85 years with COVID-19, enrolled during active disease.

This chain links TRBV12-3 or TRBV12-4 with TRBJ1-2; D call uncertain. The germline V and J ends were trimmed by 6 bases and 2 bases, with 10 bases remaining between them. CDR3 length: 13 amino acids. This CDR3 is CASRPGNNYGYTF. Here the CDR3 DNA reads TGTGCCAGCAGGCCAGGTAACAACTATGGCTACACCTTC.

The rearrangement links TRBV5-1 to TRBJ2-2; D might be TRBD2 (5 bases). From germline, CDR1 is SGHRS and CDR2 YFSETQ. Between the trimmed V and J ends, which lost 0 bases and 1 base, there was a span of 13 bases. The CDR3 totals 17 residues. The CDR3 DNA reads TGCGCCAGCAGCTTGGGCATCGGGCGGGTGAACACCGGGGAGCTGTTTTTT. This codes for CASSLGIGRVNTGELFF. The full variable domain, rest sourced from reference TRBV5-1 and TRBJ2-2, is KAGVTQTPRYLIKTRGQQVTLSCSPISGHRSVSWYQQTPGQGLQFLFEYFSETQRNKGNFPGRFSGRQFSNSRSEMNVSTLELGDSALYLCASSLGIGRVNTGELFFGEGSRLTVL.

This clone was recorded only once. The J gene is TRBJ2-1, the V gene TRBV19; TRBD2 matches 8 bases. The CDR3 is made up of 16 amino acids. The V segment lost 5 bases and the J segment 2 bases; nucleotides outside the gene matches: 8. Looked up from germline, CDR1 is LNHDA and CDR2 is SQIVND (reference sequence). The DNA for the CDR3 is TGTGCCAGTAGTCCCCCGGGACTAGGGGCCTACAATGAGCAGTTCTTC. Encoded protein: CASSPPGLGAYNEQFF.

This clone was detected only once. This chain joins TRBV4-3 and TRBJ2-7, with 8 positions matching TRBD2. CDR3 length: 13 amino acids. Germline V gene data show CDR1 as LGHNA and CDR2 as YSLEER. The trim removed 3 bases at V and 4 bases at J, leaving 2 bases unmatched. Written as DNA, the CDR3 is TGCGCCAGCAGCCAGGGACTAGGATACGAGCAGTACTTC. It is translated as CASSQGLGYEQYF.

In this sample, this clone turned up once. The V and J genes are TRBV7-2 and TRBJ1-5; possible D gene TRBD1, 5 bases. The CDR3 is 18 residues long. CDR1 is SGHTA, CDR2 FQGNSA, per germline. V lost 3 bases to trimming and J lost 3 bases, with 21 bases between them. This CDR3 reads CASSFESGGTTSNQPQHF. CDR3 coding DNA: TGTGCCAGCAGCTTCGAATCAGGCGGGACGACCTCCAATCAGCCCCAGCATTTT.

The chain uses TRBV4-3 and TRBJ1-6, with D maybe TRBD1 (5 bases). Germline V gives CDR1 LGHNA, CDR2 YSLEER. This CDR3 region has 17 residues. V was trimmed by 0 bases and J by 5 bases, leaving 14 bases between them. DNA for the CDR3: TGCGCCAGCAGCCAAGACCCCCAGAACAGGAATAATTCACCCCTCCACTTT. This codes for CASSQDPQNRNNSPLHF.